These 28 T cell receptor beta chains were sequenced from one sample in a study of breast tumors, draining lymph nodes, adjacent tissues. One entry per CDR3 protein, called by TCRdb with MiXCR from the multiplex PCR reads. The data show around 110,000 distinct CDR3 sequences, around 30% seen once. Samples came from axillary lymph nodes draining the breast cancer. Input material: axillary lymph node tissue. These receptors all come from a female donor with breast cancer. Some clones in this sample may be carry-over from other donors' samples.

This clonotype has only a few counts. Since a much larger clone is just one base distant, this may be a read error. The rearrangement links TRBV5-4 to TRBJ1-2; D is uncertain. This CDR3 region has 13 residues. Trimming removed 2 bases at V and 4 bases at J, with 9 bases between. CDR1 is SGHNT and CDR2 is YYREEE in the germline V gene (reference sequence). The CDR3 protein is CASSFPDTYGYTF. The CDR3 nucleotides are TGTGCCAGCAGCTTCCCGGATACCTATGGCTACACCTTC.

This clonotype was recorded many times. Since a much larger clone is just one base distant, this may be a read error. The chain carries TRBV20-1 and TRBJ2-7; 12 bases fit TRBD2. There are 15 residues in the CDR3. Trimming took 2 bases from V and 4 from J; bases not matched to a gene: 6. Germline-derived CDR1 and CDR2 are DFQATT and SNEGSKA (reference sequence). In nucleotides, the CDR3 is TGCAGTGCTAGACAACTAGCGGGGGGAACTTACGAGCAGTACTTC. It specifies CSARQLAGGTYEQYF.

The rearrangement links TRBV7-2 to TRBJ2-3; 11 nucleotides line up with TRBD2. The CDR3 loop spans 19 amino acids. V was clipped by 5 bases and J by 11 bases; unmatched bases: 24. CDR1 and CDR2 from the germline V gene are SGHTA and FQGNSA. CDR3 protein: CASSVQGRQLAGDYNEQYF. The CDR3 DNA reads TGTGCCAGCAGCGTCCAGGGTAGACAACTAGCGGGGGACTACAATGAGCAGTATTTT.

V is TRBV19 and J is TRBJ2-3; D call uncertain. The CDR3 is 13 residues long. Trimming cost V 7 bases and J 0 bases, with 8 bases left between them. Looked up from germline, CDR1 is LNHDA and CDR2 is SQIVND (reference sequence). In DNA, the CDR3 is TGTGCCAGTACCCGGACGAGCACAGATACGCAGTATTTT. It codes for CASTRTSTDTQYF.

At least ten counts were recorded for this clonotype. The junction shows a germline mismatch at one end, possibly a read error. The CDR3 protein is CASSMTGLGRLGYPF. CDR3 nucleotides: TGTGCCAGCAGCATGACCGGACTAGGTCGGCTTGGCTACCCCTTC. The chain links TRBV7-8 to TRBJ1-2; D is undetermined. Germline CDR1 and CDR2: SGHVS and FQNEAQ. The CDR3 consists of 15 residues.

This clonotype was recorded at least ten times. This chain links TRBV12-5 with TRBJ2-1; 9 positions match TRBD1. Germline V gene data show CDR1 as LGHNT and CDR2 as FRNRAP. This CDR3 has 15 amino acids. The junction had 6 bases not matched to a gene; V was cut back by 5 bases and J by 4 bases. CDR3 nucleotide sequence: TGTGCTAGTGGTGCGCCGGGACAGGGTTACAATGAGCAGTTCTTC. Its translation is CASGAPGQGYNEQFF.

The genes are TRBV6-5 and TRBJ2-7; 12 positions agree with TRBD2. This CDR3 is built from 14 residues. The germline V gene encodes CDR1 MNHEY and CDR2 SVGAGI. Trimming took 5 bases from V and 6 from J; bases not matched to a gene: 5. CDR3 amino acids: CASSPSGGACEQYF. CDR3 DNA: TGTGCCAGCAGTCCTAGCGGGGGGGCCTGCGAGCAGTACTTC.

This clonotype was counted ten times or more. CDR3 bases: TGCGCCAGCAGCGGCCACGTCGGCCTCCGGACGGGGTTACGTACGCAGTATTTT. This translates into CASSGHVGLRTGLRTQYF. The chain carries TRBV4-1 and TRBJ2-3, with a possible D match to TRBD2 (5 bases). The CDR3 loop spans 18 amino acids. Germline loops: CDR1 MGHRA, CDR2 YSYEKL. V was clipped by 5 bases and J by 8 bases, with 29 bases between them.

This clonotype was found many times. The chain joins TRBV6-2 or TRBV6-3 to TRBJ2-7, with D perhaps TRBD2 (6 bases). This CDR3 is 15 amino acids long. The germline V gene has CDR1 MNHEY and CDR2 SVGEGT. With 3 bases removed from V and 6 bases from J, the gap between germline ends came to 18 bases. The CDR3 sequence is CASSYGESTEGEQYF. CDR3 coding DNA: TGTGCCAGCAGTTATGGAGAGTCGACGGAGGGCGAGCAGTACTTC.

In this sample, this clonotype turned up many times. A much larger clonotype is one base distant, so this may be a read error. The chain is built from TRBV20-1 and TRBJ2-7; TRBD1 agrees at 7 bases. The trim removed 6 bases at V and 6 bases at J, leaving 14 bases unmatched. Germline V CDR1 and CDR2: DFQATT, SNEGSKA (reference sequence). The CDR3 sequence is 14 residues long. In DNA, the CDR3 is TGCAGTGCCCCCCTCAGACAGGGCCGGTCCGAGCAGTACTTC. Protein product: CSAPLRQGRSEQYF.

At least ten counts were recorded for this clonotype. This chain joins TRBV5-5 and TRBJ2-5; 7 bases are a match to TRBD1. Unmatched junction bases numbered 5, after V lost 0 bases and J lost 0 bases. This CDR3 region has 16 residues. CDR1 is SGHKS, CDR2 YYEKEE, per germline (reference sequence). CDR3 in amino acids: CASSLAPTGHQETQYF. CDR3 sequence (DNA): TGTGCCAGCAGCTTGGCTCCGACAGGGCACCAAGAGACCCAGTACTTC.

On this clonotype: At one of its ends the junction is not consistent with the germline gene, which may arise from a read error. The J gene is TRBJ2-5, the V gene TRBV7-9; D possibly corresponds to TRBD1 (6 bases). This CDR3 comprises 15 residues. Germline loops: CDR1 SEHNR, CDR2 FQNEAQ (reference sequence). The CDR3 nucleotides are TGTGCCAGCAGCCATCCAGGGGTAGGGCAAGAGACCCAGCACTTC. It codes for CASSHPGVGQETQHF.

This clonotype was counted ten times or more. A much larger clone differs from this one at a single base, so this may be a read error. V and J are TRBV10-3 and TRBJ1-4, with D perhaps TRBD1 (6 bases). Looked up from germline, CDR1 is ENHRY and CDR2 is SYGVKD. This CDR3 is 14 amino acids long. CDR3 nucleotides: TGTGCCATCAGTGAGAGGGGGATTAATGAAAAACTGGTTTTT. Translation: CAISERGINEKLVF.

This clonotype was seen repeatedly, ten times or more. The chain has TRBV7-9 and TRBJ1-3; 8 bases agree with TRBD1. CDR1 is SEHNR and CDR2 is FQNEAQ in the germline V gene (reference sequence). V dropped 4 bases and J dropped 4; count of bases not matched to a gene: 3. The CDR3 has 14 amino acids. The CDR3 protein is CASSWDRTGNTIYF. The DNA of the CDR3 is TGTGCCAGCAGCTGGGACAGGACAGGAAACACCATATATTTT.

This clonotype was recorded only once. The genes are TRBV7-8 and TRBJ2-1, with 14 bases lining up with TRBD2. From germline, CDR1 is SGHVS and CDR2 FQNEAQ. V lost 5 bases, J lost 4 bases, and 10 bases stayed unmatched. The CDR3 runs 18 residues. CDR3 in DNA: TGTGCCAGCAGCATTGGACTAGCGGGAGGACGTTGGTACAATGAGCAGTTCTTC. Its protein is CASSIGLAGGRWYNEQFF.

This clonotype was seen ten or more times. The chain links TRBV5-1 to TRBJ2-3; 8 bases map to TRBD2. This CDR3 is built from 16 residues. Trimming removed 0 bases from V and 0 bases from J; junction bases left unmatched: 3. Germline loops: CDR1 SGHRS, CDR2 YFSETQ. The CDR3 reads CASSLAGGGSTDTQYF. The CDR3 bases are TGCGCCAGCAGCTTGGCCGGCGGGGGGAGCACAGATACGCAGTATTTT.

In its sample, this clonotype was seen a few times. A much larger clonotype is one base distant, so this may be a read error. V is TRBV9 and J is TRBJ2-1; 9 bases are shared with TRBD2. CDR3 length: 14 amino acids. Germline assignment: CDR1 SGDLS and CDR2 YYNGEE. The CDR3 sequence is CAGSVAGVYNEQFF. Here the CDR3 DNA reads TGTGCCGGCAGCGTAGCGGGGGTTTACAATGAGCAGTTCTTC.

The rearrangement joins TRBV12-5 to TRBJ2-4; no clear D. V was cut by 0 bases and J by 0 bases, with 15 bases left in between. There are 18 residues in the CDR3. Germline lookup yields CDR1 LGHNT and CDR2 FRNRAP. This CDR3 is CASGLVPGGTLAKNIQYF. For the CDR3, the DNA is TGTGCTAGTGGTTTGGTACCGGGTGGCACTTTAGCCAAAAACATTCAGTACTTC.

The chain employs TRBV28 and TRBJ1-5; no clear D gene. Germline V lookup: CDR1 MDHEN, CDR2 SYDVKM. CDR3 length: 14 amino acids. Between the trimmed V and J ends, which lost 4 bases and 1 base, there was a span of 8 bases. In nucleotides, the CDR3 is TGTGCCAGCAGTTCTTGGGAAAGCAATCAGCCCCAGCATTTT. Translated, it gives CASSSWESNQPQHF.

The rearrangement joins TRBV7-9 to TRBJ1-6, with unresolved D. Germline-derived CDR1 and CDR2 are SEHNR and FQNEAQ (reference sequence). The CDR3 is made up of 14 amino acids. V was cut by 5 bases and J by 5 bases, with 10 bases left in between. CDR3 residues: CASSVDGNNSPLHF. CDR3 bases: TGTGCCAGCAGCGTCGACGGAAATAATTCACCCCTCCACTTT. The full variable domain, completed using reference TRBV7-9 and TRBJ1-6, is DTGVSQNPRHKITKRGQNVTFRCDPISEHNRLYWYRQTLGQGPEFLTYFQNEAQLEKSRLLSDRFSAERPKGSFSTLEIQRTEQGDSAMYLCASSVDGNNSPLHFGNGTRLTVT.

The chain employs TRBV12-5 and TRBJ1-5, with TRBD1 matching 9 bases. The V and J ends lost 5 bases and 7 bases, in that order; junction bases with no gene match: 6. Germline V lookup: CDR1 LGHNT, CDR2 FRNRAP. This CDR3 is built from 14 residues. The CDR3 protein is CASGNTGGGQPQHF. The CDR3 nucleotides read TGTGCTAGTGGTAATACAGGGGGCGGACAGCCCCAGCATTTT.

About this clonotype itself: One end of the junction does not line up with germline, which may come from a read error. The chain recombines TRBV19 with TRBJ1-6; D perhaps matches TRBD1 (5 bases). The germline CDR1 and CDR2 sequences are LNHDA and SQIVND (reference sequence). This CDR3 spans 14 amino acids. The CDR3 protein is CASSMGEADSPLHF. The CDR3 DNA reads TGTGCCAGTAGTATGGGGGAAGCGGATTCGCCCCTCCACTTT. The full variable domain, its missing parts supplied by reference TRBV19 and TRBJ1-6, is DGGITQSPKYLFRKEGQNVTLSCEQNLNHDAMYWYRQDPGQGLRLIYYSQIVNDFQKGDIAEGYSVSREKKESFPLTVTSAQKNPTAFYLCASSMGEADSPLHFGNGTRLTVT.

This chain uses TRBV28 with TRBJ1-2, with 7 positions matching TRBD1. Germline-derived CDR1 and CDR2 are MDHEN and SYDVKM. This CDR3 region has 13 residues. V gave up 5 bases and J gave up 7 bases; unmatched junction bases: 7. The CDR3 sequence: CASSEGQLGGYTF. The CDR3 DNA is TGTGCCAGCAGTGAGGGACAGTTGGGTGGCTACACCTTC.

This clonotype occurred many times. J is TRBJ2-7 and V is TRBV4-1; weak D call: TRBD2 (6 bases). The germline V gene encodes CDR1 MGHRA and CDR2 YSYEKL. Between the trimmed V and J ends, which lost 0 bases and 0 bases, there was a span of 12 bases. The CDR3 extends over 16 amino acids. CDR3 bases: TGCGCCAGCAGCCAAGATGGACGGGGGAGCTCCTACGAGCAGTACTTC. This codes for CASSQDGRGSSYEQYF.

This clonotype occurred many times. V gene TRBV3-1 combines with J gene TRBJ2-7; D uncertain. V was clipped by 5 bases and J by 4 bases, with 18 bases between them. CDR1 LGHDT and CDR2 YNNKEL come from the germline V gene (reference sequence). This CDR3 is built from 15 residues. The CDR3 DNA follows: TGTGCCAGCAGCGCTAGACTGCATGGCCTTTACGAGCAGTACTTC. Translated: CASSARLHGLYEQYF.

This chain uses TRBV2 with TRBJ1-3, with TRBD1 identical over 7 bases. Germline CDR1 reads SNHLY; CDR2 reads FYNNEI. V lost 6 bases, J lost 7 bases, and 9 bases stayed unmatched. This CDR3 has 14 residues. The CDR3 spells CASRRTGAWNTIYF. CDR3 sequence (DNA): TGTGCCAGCAGGAGAACAGGGGCATGGAACACCATATATTTT.

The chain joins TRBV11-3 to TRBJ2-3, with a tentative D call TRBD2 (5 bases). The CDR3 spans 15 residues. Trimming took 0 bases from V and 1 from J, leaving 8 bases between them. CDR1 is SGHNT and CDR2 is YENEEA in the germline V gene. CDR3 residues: CASSLDEAGTDTQYF. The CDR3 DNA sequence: TGTGCCAGCAGCTTAGACGAAGCGGGCACAGATACGCAGTATTTT.

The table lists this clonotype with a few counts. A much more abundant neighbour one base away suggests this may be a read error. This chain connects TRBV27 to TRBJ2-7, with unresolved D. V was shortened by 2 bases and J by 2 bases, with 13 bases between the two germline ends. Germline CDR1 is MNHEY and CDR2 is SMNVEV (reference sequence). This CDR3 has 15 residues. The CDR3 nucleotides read TGTGCCAGCAGTTTAATCGCTGGCGGAGCCTACGAGCAGTACTTC. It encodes CASSLIAGGAYEQYF.